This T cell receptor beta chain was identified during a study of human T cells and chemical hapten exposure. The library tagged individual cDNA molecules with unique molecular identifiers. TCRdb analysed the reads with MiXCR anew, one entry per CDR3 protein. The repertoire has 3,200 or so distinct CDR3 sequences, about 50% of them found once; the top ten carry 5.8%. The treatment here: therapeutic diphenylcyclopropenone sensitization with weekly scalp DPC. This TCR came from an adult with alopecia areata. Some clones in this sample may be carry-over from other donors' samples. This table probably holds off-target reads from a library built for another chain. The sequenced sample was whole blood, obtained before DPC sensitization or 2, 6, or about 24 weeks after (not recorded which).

The CDR3 coding sequence is TGTGCCTGGAGTCGGGACGGTACTAGCACAGATACGCAGTATTTT. Its translation: CAWSRDGTSTDTQYF. J is TRBJ2-3 and V is TRBV30, with D possibly being TRBD1 or TRBD2 (5 bases each). CDR1 is GTSNPN, CDR2 SVGIG, per germline (reference sequence). This CDR3 is built from 15 residues. V was clipped by 2 bases and J by 0 bases, with 12 bases between them.